A single TCR beta chain is shown here with its context. CDR1 is MNHEY and CDR2 is SVGEGT in the germline V gene. With V trimmed by 2 bases and J by 1 base, 3 bases remained unmatched. This CDR3 is built from 15 residues. The entry originates in a study of blood T cell repertoires in COVID-19. Study context: Sites in the United States, Italy and Spain provided acute and convalescent COVID-19 samples. Sources were T cells, B-cell-depleted T cells, or PBMCs; the material itself was cDNA or gDNA.

How the authors handled the data: Using reference gene primer amplification, nucleated cell counts were estimated. TCRdb's table, derived via immunoSEQ multiplex PCR, lists solely in-frame clones and lacks some. The V and J calls and clone size come from that table; D and trimming were worked out from the DNA. The sample carries approximately 400,000 clones, around 90% recorded once. The receptor was derived from a man aged 35 to 55 with acute or convalescent COVID-19. The chain employs TRBV6-2 or TRBV6-3 and TRBJ2-7; 9 bases map to TRBD1. Source material: peripheral blood. CDR3 sequence (DNA): TGTGCCAGCAGTTACGGAGGGACAGGGTCCTACGAGCAGTACTTC. It yields the protein CASSYGGTGSYEQYF.